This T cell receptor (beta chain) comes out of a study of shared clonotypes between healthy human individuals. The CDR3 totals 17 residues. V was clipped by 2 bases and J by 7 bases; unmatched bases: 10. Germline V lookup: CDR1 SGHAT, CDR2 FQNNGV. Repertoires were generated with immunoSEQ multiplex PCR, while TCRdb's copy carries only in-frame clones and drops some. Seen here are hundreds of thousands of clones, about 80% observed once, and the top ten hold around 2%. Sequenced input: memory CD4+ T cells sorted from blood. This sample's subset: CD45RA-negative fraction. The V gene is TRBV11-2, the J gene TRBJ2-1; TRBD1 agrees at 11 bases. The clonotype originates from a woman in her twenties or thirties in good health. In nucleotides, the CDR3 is TGTGCCAGCAGCTTATGGACAGGGGGCCAACCTCATAATGAGCAGTTCTTC. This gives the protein CASSLWTGGQPHNEQFF. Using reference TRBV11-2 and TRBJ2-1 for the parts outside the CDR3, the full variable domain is EAGVAQSPRYKIIEKRQSVAFWCNPISGHATLYWYQQILGQGPKLLIQFQNNGVVDDSQLPKDRFSAERLKGVDSTLKIQPAKLEDSAVYLCASSLWTGGQPHNEQFFGPGTRLTVL.